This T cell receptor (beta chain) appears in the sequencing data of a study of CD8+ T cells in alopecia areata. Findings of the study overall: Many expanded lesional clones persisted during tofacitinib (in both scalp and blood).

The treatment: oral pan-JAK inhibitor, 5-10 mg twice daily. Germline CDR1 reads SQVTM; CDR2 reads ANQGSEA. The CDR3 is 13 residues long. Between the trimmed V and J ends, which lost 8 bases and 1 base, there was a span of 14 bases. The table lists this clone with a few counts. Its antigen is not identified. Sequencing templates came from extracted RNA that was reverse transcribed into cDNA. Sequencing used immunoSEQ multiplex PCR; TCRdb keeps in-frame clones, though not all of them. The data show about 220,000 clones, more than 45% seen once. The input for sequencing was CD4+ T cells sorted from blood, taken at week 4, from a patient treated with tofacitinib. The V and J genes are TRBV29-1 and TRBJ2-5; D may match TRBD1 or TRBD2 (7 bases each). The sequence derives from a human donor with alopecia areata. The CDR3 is CSYQGGIQETQYF. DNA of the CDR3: TGCAGCTACCAGGGGGGGATCCAAGAGACCCAGTACTTC.